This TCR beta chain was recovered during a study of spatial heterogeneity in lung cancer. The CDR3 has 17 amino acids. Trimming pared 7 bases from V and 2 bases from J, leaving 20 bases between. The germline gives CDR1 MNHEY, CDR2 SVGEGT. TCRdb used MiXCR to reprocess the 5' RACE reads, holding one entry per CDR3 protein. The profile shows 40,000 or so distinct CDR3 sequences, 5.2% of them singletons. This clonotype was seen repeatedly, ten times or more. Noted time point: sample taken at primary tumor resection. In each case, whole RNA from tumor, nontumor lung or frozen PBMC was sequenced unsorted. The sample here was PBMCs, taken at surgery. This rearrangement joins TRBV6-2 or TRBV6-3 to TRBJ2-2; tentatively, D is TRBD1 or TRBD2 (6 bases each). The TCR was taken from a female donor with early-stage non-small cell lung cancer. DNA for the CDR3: TGTGCCAGCACCTTTGACGTAAGGGGGGATAACACCGGGGAGCTGTTTTTT. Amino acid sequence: CASTFDVRGDNTGELFF.